The 9 T cell receptor beta chains below were found in one sample sequenced in a study of TIL therapy for anti-PD-1-resistant metastatic lung cancer. Sequencing used immunoSEQ v3. This table comes from immunoSEQ multiplex PCR, and its TCRdb copy is limited to in-frame clones, with some not included. The sample holds 20,000 to 25,000 clones, around 76% seen once. Time point meaning: pre-treatment sample, taken before nivolumab and TIL therapy. The starting material was blood, obtained at baseline. The receptor set was obtained from a person aged 25 to 79 with non-small cell lung cancer.

The J gene is TRBJ2-5, the V gene TRBV11-2; D perhaps matches TRBD2 (6 bases). The V gene lost 5 bases and the J gene lost 7 bases, with 17 bases spanning the gap. This CDR3 region has 14 residues. Germline assignment: CDR1 SGHAT and CDR2 FQNNGV. The DNA for the CDR3 is TGTGCCAGCAGCGCGACTAGTCCGGACGGGACCCAGTACTTC. It codes for CASSATSPDGTQYF. The whole variable domain, filled in from reference TRBV11-2 and TRBJ2-5, reads EAGVAQSPRYKIIEKRQSVAFWCNPISGHATLYWYQQILGQGPKLLIQFQNNGVVDDSQLPKDRFSAERLKGVDSTLKIQPAKLEDSAVYLCASSATSPDGTQYFGPGTRLLVL.

This clone was counted once. J is TRBJ2-3 and V is TRBV29-1; a possible D gene is TRBD1 (5 bases). Per the germline V gene, CDR1 is SQVTM and CDR2 is ANQGSEA. This CDR3 comprises 13 residues. Deletions cut 3 bases from V and 2 bases from J, with 9 bases between. The CDR3 here is CSVEVGHTDTQYF. The CDR3 DNA reads as TGCAGCGTTGAGGTGGGGCACACAGATACGCAGTATTTT.

This rearrangement joins TRBV27 to TRBJ1-5; D gene unclear. This CDR3 has 17 residues. V was shortened by 5 bases and J by 0 bases, with 17 bases between the two germline ends. Germline CDR1 MNHEY, CDR2 SMNVEV (reference sequence). In DNA, the CDR3 is TGTGCCAGCAGTCCCAGGATGGTTGGTAATAGCAATCAGCCCCAGCATTTT. It is translated as CASSPRMVGNSNQPQHF.

This clone was seen a single time. This rearrangement joins TRBV5-4 to TRBJ1-4; D may be TRBD1 (5 bases). V lost 5 bases and J lost 8, with 13 bases in between. The CDR3 runs to 13 residues. Germline V gives CDR1 SGHNT, CDR2 YYREEE (reference sequence). The CDR3, as DNA: TGTGCCAGCAGGCACGACAGACAGGAAAAACTGTTTTTT. It specifies CASRHDRQEKLFF.

The V and J genes are TRBV7-2 and TRBJ2-2, with 8 bases aligning to TRBD2. The CDR3 consists of 19 residues. Germline V gives CDR1 SGHTA, CDR2 FQGNSA. V lost 0 bases to trimming and J lost 6 bases; unmatched junction nucleotides: 15. The CDR3 region has the DNA TGTGCCAGCAGCTTAGCGGGGTCGTTGTTGGCGGGAGGTCCCGGGGAGCTGTTTTTT. It specifies CASSLAGSLLAGGPGELFF.

The chain combines TRBV7-2 with TRBJ2-4; the D call may be TRBD1 or TRBD2 (5 bases each). Germline V gene lookup returns CDR1 SGHTA and CDR2 FQGNSA. Trimming stripped 6 bases from V and 0 bases from J, with 18 bases between. The CDR3 covers 17 residues. CDR3 bases: TGTGCCAGCAGTCCCAGGGCGGGCTACCTAGCCAAAAACATTCAGTACTTC. Its protein is CASSPRAGYLAKNIQYF.

This clone was seen a single time. The genes are TRBV10-3 and TRBJ2-5; 10 bases line up with TRBD2. The CDR3 is 15 residues long. V shed 3 bases and J 5 bases; nucleotides not matched to a gene: 6. Germline V lookup: CDR1 ENHRY, CDR2 SYGVKD. The CDR3 loop is CAISDPSGGGETQYF. As DNA, the CDR3 is TGTGCCATCAGTGACCCTAGCGGGGGAGGGGAGACCCAGTACTTC.

This chain links TRBV7-9 with TRBJ2-3; D may be TRBD2 (7 bases). The ends were cut back, 7 bases at V and 3 bases at J, with 20 bases in the middle. Looked up from germline, CDR1 is SEHNR and CDR2 is FQNEAQ (reference sequence). The CDR3 runs 16 residues. CDR3: CASTNPGGEWTDTQYF. CDR3 in DNA: TGTGCCAGCACCAACCCGGGGGGCGAATGGACAGATACGCAGTATTTT. The full variable domain, with the rest looked up from reference TRBV7-9 and TRBJ2-3, is DTGVSQNPRHKITKRGQNVTFRCDPISEHNRLYWYRQTLGQGPEFLTYFQNEAQLEKSRLLSDRFSAERPKGSFSTLEIQRTEQGDSAMYLCASTNPGGEWTDTQYFGPGTRLTVL.

The chain recombines TRBV28 with TRBJ2-1, with a tentative D call TRBD1 (5 bases). The germline V gene has CDR1 MDHEN and CDR2 SYDVKM. Trimming removed 8 bases at V and 1 base at J, with 12 bases between. The CDR3 is made up of 14 amino acids. The CDR3 nucleotides are TGTGCCAGCGTCAGGGCAGATTCCTACAATGAGCAGTTCTTC. It codes for CASVRADSYNEQFF.